This T cell receptor beta chain was found in a study of shared clonotypes between healthy human individuals. Findings of the study overall: With a handful of donors compared, 4% to 5% of naive CD4 clonotypes were shared. Estimated clonotype richness was generally higher in naive than memory subsets.

Comment on this clone: The target antigen is unknown.

Trimming took 0 bases from V and 6 from J, leaving 12 bases between them. The CDR3 consists of 15 residues. Germline lookup yields CDR1 SEHNR and CDR2 FQNEAQ (reference sequence). The protocol was immunoSEQ multiplex PCR, while the TCRdb copy is restricted to in-frame clones and leaves out a portion. The sample contains about 2 million clones, about 95% of which appear only once. Naive-designated CD8 cells lacked CD45RO, were positively enriched for CCR7, and omitted terminally differentiated effector memory CD45RA+ cells. Adult Caucasians living in Nashville, Tennessee made up all of the donors. The sequence was collected from a young man in good health. The sample was naive CD8+ T cells sorted from blood. This chain links TRBV7-9 with TRBJ2-1; either TRBD1 or TRBD2 may fit D (6 bases each). The CDR3 DNA follows: TGTGCCAGCAGCTTAGCGGTAGGGGGAGGCAATGAGCAGTTCTTC. It specifies CASSLAVGGGNEQFF.